These 26 T cell receptor beta chains were sequenced from one sample in a study of T cell repertoires in cytomegalovirus infection. TCRdb called the reads again in MiXCR, with one record for every CDR3 protein. Here the sample spans 490,000 or so distinct CDR3 sequences, approximately 11% being singletons. The sequenced sample consisted of PBMCs. Every receptor here comes from a human donor in good health (CMV status not recorded). Some clones in this sample may be carry-over from other donors' samples.

This clonotype was observed many times. The chain employs TRBV5-4 and TRBJ2-1; 9 positions match TRBD2. CDR1 is SGHNT, CDR2 YYREEE, per germline (reference sequence). This CDR3 is 16 amino acids long. V gave up 0 bases and J gave up 4 bases; unmatched junction bases: 5. The CDR3 spells CASSLGGGANYNEQFF. The CDR3 DNA follows: TGTGCCAGCAGCTTGGGCGGGGGGGCAAATTACAATGAGCAGTTCTTC.

There are many counts of this clonotype. The chain links TRBV6-6 to TRBJ1-5; D not resolved. The CDR3 covers 15 residues. Germline CDR1 and CDR2: MNHNY and SVGAGI (reference sequence). Trimming left V 4 bases short and J 5 bases short, with 15 bases between. This CDR3 reads CASSFLGEWDQPQHF. The CDR3 coding sequence is TGTGCCAGCAGTTTTCTTGGGGAATGGGATCAGCCCCAGCATTTT.

This clonotype was counted only a few times. The chain recombines TRBV7-9 with TRBJ2-1; TRBD2 matches at 8 bases. Germline V lookup: CDR1 SEHNR, CDR2 FQNEAQ (reference sequence). CDR3 size: 18 residues. V shed 1 base, J shed 1 base, and the junction held 9 bases outside the gene matches. CDR3 DNA: TGTGCCAGCAGCTTAGTTGCGGGGGGTTCCTTTTCCTACAATGAGCAGTTCTTC. Encoded protein: CASSLVAGGSFSYNEQFF.

This clonotype was seen repeatedly, ten times or more. V is TRBV11-2 and J is TRBJ2-1, with D uncertain. The CDR3 length is 12 residues. Trimming removed 1 base at V and 8 bases at J, with 6 bases between. Germline-derived CDR1 and CDR2 are SGHAT and FQNNGV. This CDR3 is CASSLVLDEQFF. The CDR3 coding sequence is TGTGCCAGCAGCTTAGTTCTCGATGAGCAGTTCTTC.

The V gene is TRBV5-5, the J gene TRBJ2-7; D is ambiguous. This CDR3 region has 14 residues. Germline values: CDR1 SGHKS, CDR2 YYEKEE (reference sequence). V gave up 5 bases and J gave up 4 bases, with 16 bases separating them. CDR3 amino acids: CASSSGAITYEQYF. CDR3 nucleotide sequence: TGTGCCAGCAGTTCAGGAGCCATAACGTACGAGCAGTACTTC.

This clonotype appeared many times. The chain joins TRBV6-2 or TRBV6-3 to TRBJ1-5; D is ambiguous. The CDR3 is 13 residues long. Germline V CDR1 and CDR2: MNHEY, SVGEGT. V lost 6 bases, J lost 4 bases, and 10 bases lay in between. CDR3 residues: CASSLRRNQPQHF. The DNA of the CDR3 is TGTGCCAGCAGCCTCCGGAGGAATCAGCCCCAGCATTTT.

The table lists this clonotype with many counts. The CDR3 region is CASSYPRQGGEQYF. The CDR3 bases are TGTGCCAGCAGTTACCCCCGACAGGGAGGCGAGCAGTACTTC. The rearrangement uses TRBV6-5 and TRBJ2-7; D is perhaps TRBD1 (7 bases). There are 14 residues in the CDR3. Trimming stripped 2 bases from V and 6 bases from J, with 14 bases between. Germline values: CDR1 MNHEY, CDR2 SVGAGI.

The chain joins TRBV18 to TRBJ1-2; D not resolved. CDR1 KGHSH and CDR2 LQKENI come from the germline V gene. Trimming pared 4 bases from V and 5 bases from J, leaving 20 bases between. There are 16 residues in the CDR3. The CDR3 region has the DNA TGTGCCAGCTCACGAGCCACCCAGGAGGCGAGATATGGCTACACCTTC. Amino acids: CASSRATQEARYGYTF.

This clonotype has only a few counts. The chain joins TRBV29-1 to TRBJ2-2, with TRBD2 as a possible D gene (5 bases). The CDR3 extends over 16 amino acids. The germline CDR1 and CDR2 sequences are SQVTM and ANQGSEA. V lost 4 bases and J 4 bases, leaving 19 bases between the germline ends. Here the CDR3 reads CSVVPEVPIGTGELFF. CDR3 in DNA: TGCAGCGTTGTGCCGGAGGTCCCAATTGGCACCGGGGAGCTGTTTTTT.

V gene TRBV5-4 combines with J gene TRBJ2-7; perhaps TRBD1 as D (6 bases). Trimming took off 0 bases at V and 2 bases at J, with 12 bases between the two ends. The CDR3 is 15 residues long. Germline CDR1 is SGHNT and CDR2 is YYREEE (reference sequence). Written as DNA, the CDR3 is TGTGCCAGCAGCTTGGAGCCAGGGGCCCCCTACGAGCAGTACTTC. Its translation is CASSLEPGAPYEQYF.

Many counts were recorded for this clonotype. The rearrangement joins TRBV7-2 to TRBJ2-7; 9 positions match TRBD1. In germline, CDR1 is SGHTA, CDR2 FQGNSA. This CDR3 has 14 amino acids. The J segment lost 5 bases and the V segment lost 3 bases, leaving 5 bases of the junction unmatched. The CDR3 loop is CASSLGQGPNEQYF. In nucleotides, the CDR3 is TGTGCCAGCAGCTTGGGACAGGGCCCCAACGAGCAGTACTTC.

In this sample, this clonotype turned up a few times. This chain joins TRBV2 and TRBJ2-2; 7 bases align to TRBD1. Germline V gene sequence: CDR1 SNHLY, CDR2 FYNNEI. Unmatched junction bases numbered 6, after V lost 8 bases and J lost 0 bases. The CDR3 has 15 residues. CDR3 in amino acids: CASARDRANTGELFF. CDR3 nucleotides: TGTGCCAGCGCCCGAGACAGGGCGAACACCGGGGAGCTGTTTTTT.

Details on this clonotype: A much more abundant neighbour one base away suggests this may be a read error. The chain is built from TRBV20-1 and TRBJ1-1; TRBD1 matches at 9 bases. The CDR3 extends over 15 amino acids. Germline CDR1 is DFQATT and CDR2 is SNEGSKA (reference sequence). V was clipped by 1 base and J by 4 bases; unmatched bases: 7. CDR3 residues: CSARGGQGACTEAFF. As DNA, the CDR3 is TGCAGTGCTAGAGGGGGACAGGGCGCGTGCACTGAAGCTTTCTTT.

The CDR3 sequence: CASSLEGQDNEQFF. The CDR3 coding sequence is TGTGCCAGCTCACTTGAGGGCCAAGACAATGAGCAGTTCTTC. The V call is TRBV18, the J call TRBJ2-1; the D gene is possibly TRBD2 (5 bases). The V gene lost 4 bases and the J gene lost 5 bases, with 12 bases spanning the gap. Germline loops: CDR1 KGHSH, CDR2 LQKENI. The CDR3 spans 14 residues. The full variable domain, completed using reference TRBV18 and TRBJ2-1, is NAGVMQNPRHLVRRRGQEARLRCSPMKGHSHVYWYRQLPEEGLKFMVYLQKENIIDESGMPKERFSAEFPKEGPSILRIQQVVRGDSAAYFCASSLEGQDNEQFFGPGTRLTVL.

In this sample, this clonotype turned up a few times. This rearrangement joins TRBV29-1 to TRBJ2-5; D gene unclear. Germline CDR1 reads SQVTM; CDR2 reads ANQGSEA. Trimming removed 4 bases at V and 1 base at J, with 13 bases between. The CDR3 loop spans 14 amino acids. The CDR3 bases are TGCAGCGTTGCCGCGGTCCTACGCCAAGAGACCCAGTACTTC. It codes for CSVAAVLRQETQYF.

This clonotype was recorded many times. The gene calls are TRBV28 and TRBJ1-1, with D perhaps TRBD1 (5 bases). The V gene lost 5 bases and the J gene lost 4 bases, with 11 bases spanning the gap. The CDR3 spans 13 residues. CDR1 and CDR2 from the germline V gene are MDHEN and SYDVKM. CDR3: CASSRPRGTEAFF. The CDR3 nucleotides are TGTGCCAGCAGTAGACCGAGGGGCACTGAAGCTTTCTTT.

In this sample, this clonotype turned up a few times. The chain carries TRBV20-1 and TRBJ1-1; TRBD1 might be the D (5 bases). The germline V gene has CDR1 DFQATT and CDR2 SNEGSKA (reference sequence). The CDR3 contains 16 residues. Trimming cost V 6 bases and J 3 bases, with 23 bases left between them. The CDR3 spells CSASGGGGARDTEAFF. The DNA for the CDR3 is TGCAGTGCCTCCGGGGGGGGGGGTGCGCGGGACACTGAAGCTTTCTTT.

This clonotype was found many times. V and J are TRBV7-2 and TRBJ2-1; 8 bases map to TRBD2. There are 16 residues in the CDR3. CDR1 is SGHTA, CDR2 FQGNSA, per germline. J lost 8 bases, V lost 4 bases, and 13 bases had no gene match. The CDR3 spells CASSSKTGGARYEQFF. The CDR3 nucleotides read TGTGCCAGCAGCTCTAAAACGGGAGGGGCCCGGTATGAGCAGTTCTTC.

In its sample, this clonotype was seen many times. This chain connects TRBV15 to TRBJ2-7; no firm D call. The CDR3 loop spans 14 amino acids. Per germline, CDR1 LNHNV and CDR2 YYDKDF (reference sequence). V was shortened by 5 bases and J by 4 bases, with 15 bases between the two germline ends. The CDR3 DNA reads as TGTGCCACCAGCCCAAGAGACACACTTTACGAGCAGTACTTC. Protein: CATSPRDTLYEQYF.

This clonotype occurred many times. The chain links TRBV11-2 to TRBJ2-1; 8 bases map to TRBD2. The trim removed 5 bases at V and 5 bases at J, leaving 8 bases unmatched. Germline V CDR1 and CDR2: SGHAT, FQNNGV. This CDR3 has 15 residues. CDR3 residues: CASSPYSGTHNEQFF. The CDR3 DNA reads as TGTGCCAGCAGCCCATATAGCGGGACCCACAATGAGCAGTTCTTC.

This clonotype was counted many times. The rearrangement joins TRBV28 to TRBJ2-3, with 10 positions matching TRBD2. Per the germline V gene, CDR1 is MDHEN and CDR2 is SYDVKM. V lost 7 bases to trimming and J lost 6 bases; unmatched junction nucleotides: 13. This CDR3 region has 16 residues. Here the CDR3 reads CASTLSPGLAIDTQYF. In DNA, the CDR3 is TGTGCCAGCACCCTTTCACCGGGACTAGCGATTGATACGCAGTATTTT.

Concerning this clonotype itself: Possible read error: a much larger clone is one base away. The rearrangement links TRBV11-2 to TRBJ2-7; D uncertain. Germline CDR1 reads SGHAT; CDR2 reads FQNNGV. The CDR3 runs 13 residues. The CDR3 DNA sequence: TGTCCCAGCAGCTTAGAACAGAGTTACGAGCAGTACTTC. Translating it yields CPSSLEQSYEQYF.

This clonotype was recorded many times. This chain joins TRBV7-9 and TRBJ1-6, with unresolved D. The CDR3 is 14 amino acids. V was shortened by 5 bases and J by 5 bases, with 10 bases between the two germline ends. Germline lookup yields CDR1 SEHNR and CDR2 FQNEAQ (reference sequence). The CDR3 DNA follows: TGTGCCAGCAGCGTAGACGGAAATAATTCACCCCTCCACTTT. Encoded protein: CASSVDGNNSPLHF. The variable domain in full, with the rest retrieved from reference TRBV7-9 and TRBJ1-6, is DTGVSQNPRHKITKRGQNVTFRCDPISEHNRLYWYRQTLGQGPEFLTYFQNEAQLEKSRLLSDRFSAERPKGSFSTLEIQRTEQGDSAMYLCASSVDGNNSPLHFGNGTRLTVT.

The chain employs TRBV27 and TRBJ2-6; tentatively, D is TRBD2 (6 bases). This CDR3 region has 16 residues. V dropped 4 bases and J dropped 2 bases, with 12 bases sitting between them. Per germline, CDR1 MNHEY and CDR2 SMNVEV (reference sequence). CDR3 region: CASSSPGRTGANVLTF. The CDR3 nucleotides are TGTGCCAGCAGTTCCCCGGGGAGGACTGGGGCCAACGTCCTGACTTTC.

This clonotype was seen many times. The chain recombines TRBV19 with TRBJ1-2; 10 nucleotides align to TRBD1. The trim removed 8 bases at V and 4 bases at J, leaving 1 base unmatched. Germline V CDR1 and CDR2: LNHDA, SQIVND (reference sequence). CDR3 length: 12 amino acids. CDR3 amino acids: CASWDRGYGYTF. In nucleotides, the CDR3 is TGTGCCAGTTGGGACAGGGGCTATGGCTACACCTTC.

This clonotype has ten or more counts. The chain links TRBV7-2 to TRBJ2-5; TRBD2 aligns across 9 bases. Germline V gene data show CDR1 as SGHTA and CDR2 as FQGNSA. Trimming at V came to 2 bases and at J to 5 bases, leaving 18 bases not matched to a gene. The CDR3 is made up of 19 amino acids. The CDR3 sequence is CASSLKEPTGGGALETQYF. In DNA, the CDR3 is TGTGCCAGCAGCTTAAAGGAGCCCACTGGCGGGGGGGCCCTTGAGACCCAGTACTTC.